This T cell receptor (beta chain) is from a study of CXCR3-negative and CXCR3-positive naive CD8 T cells. This CDR3 spans 15 amino acids. Germline V CDR1 and CDR2: ENHRY, SYGVKD. Per CD8+ T cell subset, triplicate sorts of 300,000 or so cells each were done. CD45RO-CCR7+CD27+CD95- expression identified naive CD8+ T cells. Study results and caveats: Both naive subsets, CXCR3-negative and CXCR3-positive, displayed similar TRBV-TRBJ usage, unlike memory cells. The study found comparably high diversity in both naive subsets and much lower diversity in memory CD8+ cells. Relative to CXCR3-negative naive cells, CXCR3-positive naive cells had more hydrophobic TRB CDR3s.

Each TRB cDNA library was prepared by 5' RACE (with UMI labels). One entry per CDR3 protein, without DNA, is what TCRdb gives after re-calling the 5' RACE reads. The sample holds about 89,000 distinct CDR3 sequences. About this clonotype itself: Its antigen is not known.

The TCR was taken from a human donor in good health. Some clones in this sample may be carry-over from other donors' samples. The sample taken for sequencing was naive CXCR3+ CD8+ T cells from blood. Subset here: CD45RO-CCR7+CD27+CD95- naive CD8+ T cells expressing CXCR3 (TNR3+). This chain joins TRBV10-3 and TRBJ1-2. Here the CDR3 reads CAISESKTVNYGYTF.